A single sample gave rise to the 8 T cell receptor beta chains below, sequenced in a study of early T cells in non-severe SARS-CoV-2 infection. TCRdb fed the 5' RACE reads into MiXCR, producing one record per CDR3 protein. The sample carries approximately 69,000 distinct CDR3 sequences, around 12% recorded once. The sample in question was whole blood, obtained at baseline. The receptors were sampled from an adult who was a healthcare worker with PCR-confirmed SARS-CoV-2 infection or an uninfected control (not recorded which).

The rearrangement links TRBV10-2 to TRBJ1-2; 8 bases are shared with TRBD1. Germline V gives CDR1 WSHSY, CDR2 SAAADI. V lost 2 bases and J lost 4; bases outside the gene matches: 3. CDR3 length: 14 amino acids. In DNA form, the CDR3 reads TGCGCCAGCAGTGAGGGGACAGGCCGCTATGGCTACACCTTC. Translated: CASSEGTGRYGYTF.

The CDR3 DNA sequence: TGTGCCAGCAGCTGGGGGGGCGCTGGGGCCAACGTCCTGACTTTC. Residues: CASSWGGAGANVLTF. The rearrangement links TRBV7-6 to TRBJ2-6; TRBD2 is a possible D gene (7 bases). The V end was cut by 4 bases, the J end by 2 bases, with 9 bases between. The CDR3 consists of 15 residues. Germline CDR1 and CDR2: SGHVS and FNYEAQ.

This rearrangement joins TRBV20-1 to TRBJ1-3, with D perhaps matching TRBD1 (5 bases). Between the trimmed V and J ends, which lost 3 bases and 4 bases, there was a span of 19 bases. The CDR3 is 16 residues long. Germline V lookup: CDR1 DFQATT, CDR2 SNEGSKA (reference sequence). CDR3 sequence reads: CSARRGSQGTGNTIYF. DNA for the CDR3: TGCAGTGCTAGGCGAGGGTCTCAGGGTACGGGAAACACCATATATTTT.

This clonotype was seen a handful of times. V is TRBV7-9 and J is TRBJ2-3, with a weak D call TRBD1 (6 bases). Per germline, CDR1 SEHNR and CDR2 FQNEAQ (reference sequence). The CDR3 runs to 14 residues. Trimming removed 5 bases at V and 6 bases at J, with 15 bases between. This CDR3 is CASSKDRVEDTQYF. DNA of the CDR3: TGTGCCAGCAGCAAGGACAGAGTGGAGGATACGCAGTATTTT.

There are a few counts of this clonotype. V is TRBV5-4 and J is TRBJ1-1; TRBD1 matches at 9 bases. Trimming took 0 bases from V and 5 from J; bases not matched to a gene: 5. There are 15 residues in the CDR3. Per the germline V gene, CDR1 is SGHNT and CDR2 is YYREEE (reference sequence). The CDR3 loop is CASSLETGGRTEAFF. The CDR3 DNA reads TGTGCCAGCAGCTTGGAGACAGGGGGTCGGACTGAAGCTTTCTTT. Drawing the rest from reference TRBV5-4 and TRBJ1-1, the complete variable domain is ETGVTQSPTHLIKTRGQQVTLRCSSQSGHNTVSWYQQALGQGPQFIFQYYREEENGRGNFPPRFSGLQFPNYSSELNVNALELDDSALYLCASSLETGGRTEAFFGQGTRLTVV.

The CDR3 DNA sequence: TGTGCCAGCACCCCTGGGGGGGGGGCGGACACTGAAGCTTTCTTT. This gives the protein CASTPGGGADTEAFF. This sequence joins TRBV12-3 or TRBV12-4 and TRBJ1-1; D possibly corresponds to TRBD1 (6 bases). V gave up 7 bases and J gave up 3 bases, with 18 bases separating them. CDR3 size: 15 residues.

This clonotype has only a few counts. This chain joins TRBV7-6 and TRBJ2-1, with 8 positions matching TRBD2. Trimming cost V 2 bases and J 6 bases; bases outside gene matches: 6. The CDR3 runs 15 residues. Germline CDR1 SGHVS, CDR2 FNYEAQ. CDR3 nucleotides: TGTGCCAGCAGCTTAAGTAGCGGGGTACTCAATGAGCAGTTCTTC. Amino acids: CASSLSSGVLNEQFF.

This clonotype was seen more than once but under ten times. The gene calls are TRBV29-1 and TRBJ2-7; 13 bases are shared with TRBD2. The CDR3 is 15 residues long. Germline CDR1 is SQVTM and CDR2 is ANQGSEA. V trimming: 7 bases; J trimming: 7 bases; junction bases outside the gene matches: 13. CDR3 nucleotide sequence: TGCAGCGCCCGACTAGCGGGGGGCCTTAGGGGGGAGCAGTACTTC. Translated, it gives CSARLAGGLRGEQYF.